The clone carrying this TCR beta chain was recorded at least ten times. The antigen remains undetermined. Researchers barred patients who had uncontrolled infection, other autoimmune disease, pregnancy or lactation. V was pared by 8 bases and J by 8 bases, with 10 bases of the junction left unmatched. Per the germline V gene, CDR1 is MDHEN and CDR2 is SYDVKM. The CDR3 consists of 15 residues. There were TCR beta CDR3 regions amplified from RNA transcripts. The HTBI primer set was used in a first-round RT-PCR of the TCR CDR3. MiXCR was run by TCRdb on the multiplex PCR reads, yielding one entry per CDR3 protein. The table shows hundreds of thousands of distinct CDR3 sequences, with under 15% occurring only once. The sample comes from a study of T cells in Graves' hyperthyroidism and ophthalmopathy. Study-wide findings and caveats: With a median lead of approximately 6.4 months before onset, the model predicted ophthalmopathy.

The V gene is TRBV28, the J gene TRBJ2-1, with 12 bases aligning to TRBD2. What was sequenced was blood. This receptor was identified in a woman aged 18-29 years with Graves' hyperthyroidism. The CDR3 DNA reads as TGTGCCAGCTCAAGGCGACTAGCGGGAGTCCATGAGCAGTTCTTC. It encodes CASSRRLAGVHEQFF.